This TCR beta chain was found in a study of beta chain features in type 1 diabetes. As every portion of the isolated RNA was reverse transcribed, the sequencing read expressed TCRB transcripts. Assay: immunoSEQ multiplex PCR; the TCRdb copy retains only in-frame clones and omits some. The sample has fewer than 900,000 clones; roughly 17% are singletons. There are 15 residues in the CDR3. Germline V gene sequence: CDR1 SGHTA, CDR2 FQGNSA. Unmatched junction bases numbered 7, after V lost 5 bases and J lost 1 base. Donors contributed one heparinised blood draw apiece, averaging about 120 mL. Central memory, naive, regulatory and stem cell-like memory CD4+ cells were sorted by CD45RO/CCR7/CD25/CD127/CD95/CD27. This clone was seen a handful of times. Its antigen remains unknown. In the same sample, other DNA sequences code for this CDR3. Study-wide findings and caveats: Researchers reported that naive, central memory and Treg TCRB repertoires appeared more similar in patients than in healthy donors. Type 1 diabetes patients had VDJ junctions that carried fewer insertions and more deletions.

The chain combines TRBV7-2 with TRBJ1-1; 7 positions match TRBD1. The receptor comes from a woman younger than 35 in good health. The sequencing input was naive CD4+ T cells from blood. In DNA form, the CDR3 reads TGTGCCAGCAGCCTCGCCGGGACAGCGAACACTGAAGCTTTCTTT. Translation: CASSLAGTANTEAFF.